A selection of T cell receptor beta chains follows, all from one sample in a study of PD-L1 blockade in urothelial cancer. Data came from immunoSEQ multiplex PCR; TCRdb stores just in-frame clones and leaves some out. The sample carries tens of thousands of clones, 84% recorded once. Here the sequenced sample was PBMCs, taken around atezolizumab (anti-PD-L1) treatment. The receptors here all came from a man aged 40-49 years with urothelial cancer. The CDR3 runs from the conserved cysteine through the conserved F or W. The order of the fields is V gene, clone size, J gene, D gene, CDR3 protein. A D gene is named only where the DNA matches it firmly. Clone size, where shown, is once, few, many, or a class for clones that have expanded.

TRBV28,-,TRBJ2-2,-,CASASGGNTGELFF
TRBV5-1,-,TRBJ2-1,TRBD2,CASSLGLAGGPISSEQFF
TRBV9,-,TRBJ2-3,TRBD2,CASSVDSVAGGWDTQYF
TRBV27,-,TRBJ2-5,-,CASSPIGRGEETQYF
TRBV7-6,-,TRBJ2-3,-,CASSWQGSDTQYF
TRBV9,-,TRBJ2-3,TRBD2,CASSLKSGSSGDTQYF
TRBV19,once,TRBJ2-7,TRBD2,CASSRGLAGGSSYEQYF
TRBV28,few,TRBJ1-2,-,CASRLGTSYGYTF
TRBV9,-,TRBJ2-7,TRBD1,CASSSRAGGYEQYF
TRBV15,-,TRBJ2-7,-,CATSREQGYEQYF
TRBV6-5,-,TRBJ1-1,-,CASSYSPGNTEAFF
TRBV6-6,few,TRBJ2-3,-,CASTDRTGEATDTQYF
TRBV15,-,TRBJ2-1,-,CATGNADAYNEQFF
TRBV20-1,-,TRBJ2-3,-,CSASIQETQYF
TRBV13,-,TRBJ2-1,TRBD2,CASSLGLAGGFDEQFF
TRBV9,-,TRBJ2-5,TRBD2,CASSTSSGRAGETQYF
TRBV5-4,-,TRBJ1-1,-,CASSPETGVRSEAFF
TRBV4-2,-,TRBJ2-3,TRBD1,CASSQVIFGTGGGDTQYF
TRBV7-2,-,TRBJ2-1,-,CASSRPIGGGPFYNEQFF
TRBV30,-,TRBJ2-3,TRBD2,CAWVLSGGRDTQYF
TRBV7-3,-,TRBJ2-1,-,CASGHGSAYNEQFF
TRBV11-2,-,TRBJ2-7,-,CASSPPGKEQYF
TRBV5-1,once,TRBJ1-1,-,CASSLDGGNTEAFF
TRBV2,-,TRBJ2-3,TRBD2,CASNRLSRLAGGDTQYF
TRBV28,-,TRBJ1-2,-,CASVSFTAGNYGYTF
TRBV9,-,TRBJ2-1,TRBD2,CASSVAGTRIYDEQFF
TRBV19,-,TRBJ2-1,TRBD2,CASRDTSSGGSYNEQFF
TRBV30,-,TRBJ2-5,TRBD1,CAWSLGQGRETQYF
TRBV11-2,-,TRBJ1-4,TRBD1,CASSSGGRWEKLFF
TRBV7-2,-,TRBJ2-3,-,CASSLDQRTTDTQYF
TRBV29-1,-,TRBJ2-3,-,CSVRGGSTDTQYF
TRBV6-4,-,TRBJ2-6,TRBD2,CASRDYEGTSDNHSGANVLTF
TRBV28,once,TRBJ2-7,TRBD2,CASTSPLAGSSYEQYF